These T cell receptor beta chains were read from a single sample in a study of blood T cell repertoires in COVID-19. Sequenced by immunoSEQ multiplex PCR; TCRdb stores in-frame clones only, minus some. Of some 150,000 clones listed, around 84% were seen once; the top ten hold approximately 5%. Sequencing was performed on peripheral blood. These receptors all come from a human donor in a cohort sampled during active COVID-19. Both conserved end residues are part of each CDR3. A D gene is named only where the DNA matches it firmly. A row's size may be missing; if present it is once, few, many or a size class.

CDR3aa: CASSGGWGDGNQPQHF; CDR3nt: TGTGCCAGCAGTGGGGGTTGGGGGGACGGCAATCAGCCCCAGCATTTT; abundance: .; len: 16; d_gene: .; v_gene: TRBV2; j_gene: TRBJ1-5
CDR3aa: CASSLGTPNSPLHF; CDR3nt: TGTGCCAGCAGTTTGGGGACACCCAATTCACCCCTCCACTTT; abundance: few; len: 14; d_gene: .; v_gene: TRBV28; j_gene: TRBJ1-6
CDR3aa: CATSASGTGGVGGYTF; CDR3nt: TGTGCCACCAGCGCGAGTGGGACAGGGGGCGTTGGTGGCTACACCTTC; abundance: few; len: 16; d_gene: TRBD1; v_gene: TRBV15; j_gene: TRBJ1-2
CDR3aa: CASSPGTGANYGYTF; CDR3nt: TGTGCCAGCAGCCCGGGGACAGGGGCGAACTATGGCTACACCTTC; abundance: .; len: 15; d_gene: TRBD1; v_gene: TRBV7-9; j_gene: TRBJ1-2
CDR3aa: CAISESRHGSTFYGYTF; CDR3nt: TGTGCCATCAGTGAGTCGAGACACGGATCTACTTTTTATGGCTACACCTTC; abundance: .; len: 17; d_gene: .; v_gene: TRBV10-3; j_gene: TRBJ1-2
CDR3aa: CASSFGPKANYGYTF; CDR3nt: TGTGCTAGCAGCTTTGGCCCGAAAGCTAACTATGGCTACACCTTC; abundance: .; len: 15; d_gene: .; v_gene: TRBV7-7; j_gene: TRBJ1-2
CDR3aa: CASGYTGGYGYTF; CDR3nt: TGTGCTAGTGGCTATACAGGGGGCTATGGCTACACCTTC; abundance: .; len: 13; d_gene: TRBD1; v_gene: TRBV12-5; j_gene: TRBJ1-2
CDR3aa: CSVVAGDYQPQHF; CDR3nt: TGCAGCGTTGTCGCAGGGGATTATCAGCCCCAGCATTTT; abundance: once; len: 13; d_gene: .; v_gene: TRBV29-1; j_gene: TRBJ1-5
CDR3aa: CASSQSGRGPTDTQYF; CDR3nt: TGTGCCAGCAGCCAGTCGGGCAGGGGGCCTACAGATACGCAGTATTTT; abundance: once; len: 16; d_gene: TRBD1; v_gene: TRBV7-2; j_gene: TRBJ2-3
CDR3aa: CAISESLEGGQETQYF; CDR3nt: TGTGCCATCAGTGAGTCACTGGAAGGGGGTCAAGAGACCCAGTACTTC; abundance: .; len: 16; d_gene: .; v_gene: TRBV10-3; j_gene: TRBJ2-5